These T cell receptor beta chains were read from a single sample in a study of read filtering for tumor transcriptome and immune sequencing. TCRdb independently ran MiXCR on the reads; one entry per CDR3 protein. Of more than 100,000 distinct CDR3 sequences listed, around 14% are singletons. The sample comprised a population of CD138-negative cells sorted from bone marrow. The receptor source for this set is a donor at least 40 years old with multiple myeloma. Both conserved end residues are part of each CDR3. The D gene is left open where the match is weak. For some rows the clone size is stated as once, few or many, or as a class when expanded; others skip it.

CDR3	DNA	length	V	J	size	D
CASSYSRVGGLETQYF	TGTGCCAGCAGTTACTCGAGGGTAGGGGGGTTGGAGACCCAGTACTTC	16	TRBV6-6	TRBJ2-5	many	NA
CASSQDGKSGRWVNEQFF	TGTGCCAGCAGCCAAGATGGGAAAAGCGGGAGGTGGGTCAATGAGCAGTTCTTC	18	TRBV14	TRBJ2-1	many	TRBD2
CASSDGQGFTDTQYF	TGTGCCAGCAGTGACGGTCAGGGGTTCACAGATACGCAGTATTTT	15	TRBV6-1	TRBJ2-3	many	NA
CSAQGFSSYNEQFF	TGCAGTGCACAGGGCTTTAGCTCCTACAATGAGCAGTTCTTC	14	TRBV20-1	TRBJ2-1	many	NA
CSVPSWDRGPSDTQYF	TGCAGCGTCCCTAGTTGGGACAGGGGGCCTTCAGATACGCAGTATTTT	16	TRBV29-1	TRBJ2-3	many	TRBD1
CASSRITGTIHEQYF	TGTGCCAGCAGCCGAATTACAGGTACGATCCACGAGCAGTACTTC	15	TRBV7-9	TRBJ2-7	NA	NA
CSVEVLTGLYTEAFF	TGCAGCGTTGAAGTCCTGACAGGTCTATACACTGAAGCTTTCTTT	15	TRBV29-1	TRBJ1-1	many	NA
CSVLAGVSPETQYF	TGCAGCGTTCTAGCGGGAGTGTCCCCAGAGACCCAGTACTTC	14	TRBV29-1	TRBJ2-5	many	TRBD2
CSASSSGRAYEQYF	TGCAGTGCTAGCTCTAGCGGGAGGGCCTACGAGCAGTACTTC	14	TRBV20-1	TRBJ2-7	NA	TRBD2
CSAAGQGFSYEQYF	TGCAGCGCCGCGGGACAGGGGTTTTCCTACGAGCAGTACTTC	14	TRBV29-1	TRBJ2-7	many	TRBD1
CASKVRSDSSYNEQFF	TGTGCCAGCAAAGTTCGTAGCGACAGCTCCTACAATGAGCAGTTCTTC	16	TRBV6-4	TRBJ2-1	many	NA
CASSLDISSYEQYF	TGTGCCAGCAGCTTAGACATCAGCTCCTACGAGCAGTACTTC	14	TRBV7-8	TRBJ2-7	many	NA
CSASGKEETQYF	TGCAGTGCTAGCGGTAAAGAAGAGACCCAGTACTTC	12	TRBV20-1	TRBJ2-5	many	NA
CAISDRLAGVYNEQFF	TGTGCCATCAGTGATAGACTAGCGGGAGTCTACAATGAGCAGTTCTTC	16	TRBV10-3	TRBJ2-1	many	TRBD2
CASSFRTGPTEAFF	TGTGCCAGCAGTTTTCGGACAGGGCCCACTGAAGCTTTCTTT	14	TRBV6-5	TRBJ1-1	many	TRBD1
CTSSVGQLAITDTQYF	TGTACCAGCAGCGTAGGTCAGCTAGCAATCACAGATACGCAGTATTTT	16	TRBV9	TRBJ2-3	few	NA
CASSVRINQPQHF	TGTGCCAGCAGTGTTCGGATCAATCAGCCCCAGCATTTT	13	TRBV2	TRBJ1-5	many	NA
CASWGLAGGIPPTDTQYF	TGTGCCAGCTGGGGACTAGCGGGAGGAATCCCCCCCACAGATACGCAGTATTTT	18	TRBV6-2/TRBV6-3	TRBJ2-3	NA	TRBD2
CATSDRTGRGDEQFF	TGTGCCACCAGTGACCGGACAGGGAGAGGCGATGAGCAGTTCTTC	15	TRBV24-1	TRBJ2-1	many	TRBD1
CASSYQGGGDTQYF	TGTGCCAGCAGTTACCAGGGTGGGGGAGATACGCAGTATTTT	14	TRBV6-6	TRBJ2-3	NA	NA
CSAREGSDTEAFF	TGCAGTGCTAGAGAAGGGTCTGACACTGAAGCTTTCTTT	13	TRBV20-1	TRBJ1-1	many	NA
CASSVRLAVYNEQFF	TGTGCCAGCAGTGTACGACTAGCGGTTTACAATGAGCAGTTCTTC	15	TRBV2	TRBJ2-1	few	TRBD2
CASKPNRGQGNTGELFF	TGTGCCAGCAAACCGAACCGCGGACAGGGGAACACCGGGGAGCTGTTTTTT	17	TRBV12-3/TRBV12-4	TRBJ2-2	many	TRBD1
CASLAQGLGEQFF	TGTGCCAGCCTAGCGCAGGGGCTTGGCGAGCAGTTCTTC	13	TRBV12-3/TRBV12-4	TRBJ2-1	many	NA
CSARAVGRNIQYF	TGCAGTGCTAGAGCCGTGGGAAGAAACATTCAGTACTTC	13	TRBV20-1	TRBJ2-4	few	NA
CASSALRGETQYF	TGTGCCAGCAGTGCGTTGAGGGGGGAGACCCAGTACTTC	13	TRBV6-1	TRBJ2-5	few	NA
CASSLVETSAYEQYF	TGTGCCAGCAGTTTAGTCGAGACTTCAGCCTACGAGCAGTACTTC	15	TRBV6-2/TRBV6-3	TRBJ2-7	many	NA
CSARETLRDTQYF	TGCAGTGCTAGAGAAACACTACGGGATACGCAGTATTTT	13	TRBV20-1	TRBJ2-3	many	NA
CASRQFTGELFF	TGTGCCAGCAGGCAGTTTACCGGGGAGCTGTTTTTT	12	TRBV3-1	TRBJ2-2	many	NA
CASSYGRARFF	TGTGCCAGCAGTTACGGGAGGGCCCGGTTCTTC	11	TRBV6-5	TRBJ2-1	many	TRBD2
CASSSTGKEYEQYF	TGTGCCAGCAGCTCGACAGGGAAGGAATACGAGCAGTACTTC	14	TRBV5-4	TRBJ2-7	many	TRBD1
CASNRDQPWPQHF	TGTGCCAGCAACCGGGACCAACCTTGGCCCCAGCATTTT	13	TRBV19	TRBJ1-5	NA	NA
CSARDFFTDTQYF	TGCAGTGCTCGGGACTTCTTCACAGATACGCAGTATTTT	13	TRBV20-1	TRBJ2-3	many	NA
CASSQAQRERYEQYF	TGTGCCAGCAGCCAAGCCCAGCGGGAGCGCTACGAGCAGTACTTC	15	TRBV4-2	TRBJ2-7	many	TRBD2
CASGLAYGTGNNSYNEQFF	TGTGCTAGTGGTTTGGCCTATGGGACAGGGAATAATTCCTACAATGAGCAGTTCTTC	19	TRBV12-5	TRBJ2-1	many	TRBD1
CASREEPGTIIETQYF	TGTGCCAGCAGGGAGGAACCCGGGACTATAATAGAGACCCAGTACTTC	16	TRBV6-1	TRBJ2-5	many	TRBD2
CASSLAGKTQYF	TGTGCCAGCAGCTTAGCGGGGAAGACCCAGTACTTC	12	TRBV11-2	TRBJ2-5	NA	NA
CASGNRGTDTQYF	TGTGCCTCCGGGAACAGGGGCACAGATACGCAGTATTTT	13	TRBV12-3/TRBV12-4	TRBJ2-3	many	NA
CASSTYRGEQYF	TGTGCCAGCAGCACTTATCGCGGCGAGCAGTACTTC	12	TRBV7-2	TRBJ2-7	many	NA
CAASGTANYEQYF	TGTGCCGCATCCGGGACAGCGAACTACGAGCAGTACTTC	13	TRBV10-3	TRBJ2-7	many	TRBD1